This is a list of T cell receptor beta chains from one sample in a study of technical replicates of blood from several donors. Measured with immunoSEQ multiplex PCR; TCRdb has only the in-frame clones, and not every one. The sample contains under 85,000 clones, about 96% of which appear only once. Specimen: T cells isolated from PBMCs. These receptors originate from a human donor in good health. Both conserved end residues are part of each CDR3. Each record gives: D gene, clone size, V gene, J gene, CDR3 DNA, CDR3 protein. A D gene is named only where the DNA matches it firmly. The size of a clone is reported for some rows only, either as once, few or many, or as a class for expanded clones.

TRBD2,.,TRBV5-1,TRBJ2-7,TGCGCCAGCAGCTTGGGAGGACTAGCGGGAGGGAGGAACGAGCAGTACTTC,CASSLGGLAGGRNEQYF
.,.,TRBV19,TRBJ1-1,TGTGCCAGTAGTATAATATTGGGACAAGGTGAAGCTTTCTTT,CASSIILGQGEAFF
.,.,TRBV11-3,TRBJ1-3,TGTGCCAGCAGCTCTACGGTTGTCTCTGGAAACACCATATATTTT,CASSSTVVSGNTIYF
TRBD1,.,TRBV7-2,TRBJ1-5,TGTGCCAGCAGCTTAGGGATATATTTGACAGGGAATCAGCCCCAGCATTTT,CASSLGIYLTGNQPQHF
TRBD2,.,TRBV10-3,TRBJ2-1,TGTGCCACCAGTGGTAGCGGGAGCTCCTACAATGAGCAGTTCTTC,CATSGSGSSYNEQFF
.,once,TRBV12-5,TRBJ2-7,TGTGCTAGTGGTAAGACTCTGTACGAGCAGTACTTC,CASGKTLYEQYF
.,.,TRBV4-3,TRBJ1-5,TGCGCCAGCAGCCAAGTCTATGGCAATCAGCCCCAGCATTTT,CASSQVYGNQPQHF
.,.,TRBV27,TRBJ2-7,TGTGCCAGCTCTCTGGACAGCTACGAGCAGTACTTC,CASSLDSYEQYF
TRBD1,.,TRBV7-9,TRBJ1-4,TGTGCCAGCCTGGGACAGGGGTATGAAAAACTGTTTTTT,CASLGQGYEKLFF
TRBD2,.,TRBV10-1,TRBJ2-7,TGCGCCAGCAGCCCCGGGACTAGCGGTTTATACGAGCAGTACTTC,CASSPGTSGLYEQYF
.,once,TRBV9,TRBJ2-1,TGTGCCAGCAGCTTATACAATGAGCAGTTCTTC,CASSLYNEQFF
.,.,TRBV6-1,TRBJ2-7,TGTGCCAGCAAGCCTCAGGGAAGCTCCTACGAGCAGTACTTC,CASKPQGSSYEQYF
TRBD1,.,TRBV14,TRBJ2-7,TGTGCCAGCAGCGATAGGACAGGGTTGGATTACGAGCAGTACTTC,CASSDRTGLDYEQYF
.,.,TRBV2,TRBJ1-1,TGTGCCAGCAGTGTATCTACAGCTTTGAACACTGAAGCTTTCTTT,CASSVSTALNTEAFF
TRBD1,.,TRBV6-5,TRBJ1-2,TGTGCCAGCAAAAGGGACAGGGGCTATGGCTACACCTTC,CASKRDRGYGYTF
TRBD1,once,TRBV28,TRBJ1-5,TGTGCCAGCAGGTCCGGGACAGGGATTCAGCCCCAGCATTTT,CASRSGTGIQPQHF